This is a list of T cell receptor beta chains from one sample in a study of blood T cell repertoires in COVID-19. Sequencing was performed with immunoSEQ multiplex PCR; in TCRdb, only in-frame clones are kept and a portion is missing. In the table there are fewer than 120,000 clones, about 75% of which are singletons. The sequenced sample consisted of peripheral blood. Receptors were obtained from a woman of 80 years or more with active or convalescent COVID-19. CDR3s include the opening cysteine and the closing phenylalanine or tryptophan. Fields, in order: CDR3 length, D gene, clone size, J gene, V gene, CDR3 DNA, CDR3 protein. The D gene is left open where the match is weak. The size field is filled for only some rows; it gives once, few, many or a size class.

>16|TRBD2|.|TRBJ2-1|TRBV5-6
TGTGCCAGCAGCTTGGAAGTGGGACTAGCTGTGAATGAGCAGTTCTTC
CASSLEVGLAVNEQFF
>15|.|.|TRBJ2-2|TRBV6-2/TRBV6-3
TGTGCCAGCAGCCTCTTACAGGGCGCCACCGGGGAGCTGTTTTTT
CASSLLQGATGELFF
>14|.|.|TRBJ2-7|TRBV28
TGTGCCAGCAGTTCCGGGACATCGAACAACGAGCAGTACTTC
CASSSGTSNNEQYF
>15|TRBD1|.|TRBJ2-1|TRBV29-1
TGCAGCGTTATAAATCCGGGACAGGGGTACAATGAGCAGTTCTTC
CSVINPGQGYNEQFF
>12|.|few|TRBJ2-7|TRBV28
TGTGCCAGCAGTTTTGCGCGTTACGAGCAGTACTTC
CASSFARYEQYF
>13|.|once|TRBJ2-3|TRBV18
TGTGCCAGCCTCGGGGGATGGTCGGATACGCAGTATTTT
CASLGGWSDTQYF
>15|TRBD2|.|TRBJ2-2|TRBV5-1
TGCGCCAGCAGCTTGGGACTAGCGGGGACCGGGGAGCTGTTTTTT
CASSLGLAGTGELFF
>14|.|.|TRBJ2-3|TRBV19
TGTGCCAGTAGTCCCAGCGGGCGCACAGATACGCAGTATTTT
CASSPSGRTDTQYF
>15|TRBD2|many|TRBJ2-7|TRBV11-2
TGTGCCAGCAGCCGCGCTAGCGGGACCGTCTACGAGCAGTACTTC
CASSRASGTVYEQYF
>14|.|.|TRBJ2-5|TRBV5-1
TGCGCCAGCAGCTTGCAGCGGATCCAAGAGACCCAGTACTTC
CASSLQRIQETQYF
>14|.|.|TRBJ2-7|TRBV28
TGTGCCAGCAGTTGGCCAGGGCGGATCGGCGAGCAGTACTTC
CASSWPGRIGEQYF
>15|.|.|TRBJ2-1|TRBV5-1
TGCGCCAGCAGCTTGGCATCCACGGCCTACAATGAGCAGTTCTTC
CASSLASTAYNEQFF
>17|.|.|TRBJ1-1|TRBV9
TGTGCCAGCAGCGTATTACGGGGGGCGGGTTCTGTCACTGAAGCTTTCTTT
CASSVLRGAGSVTEAFF
>14|.|once|TRBJ1-2|TRBV28
TGTGCCAGCAGCCCAGGGGTAAGGTCCTATGGCTACACCTTC
CASSPGVRSYGYTF
>12|.|.|TRBJ2-1|TRBV2
TGTGCCAGCAGTGGACTAGGTTATGAGCAGTTCTTC
CASSGLGYEQFF